The clone carrying this T cell receptor (beta chain) was seen more than once but under ten times. The entry originates in a study of identical twins. CDR3 size: 13 residues. V shed 6 bases, J shed 1 base, and the junction held 3 bases outside the gene matches. CDR1 DFQATT and CDR2 SNEGSKA come from the germline V gene (reference sequence). Unique molecular identifiers were present on cDNA, and template switching added a universal primer site. TCRdb reanalysed the 5' RACE reads using MiXCR and keeps one entry per CDR3 protein. The data hold a few hundred thousand distinct CDR3 sequences, with more than 9% observed a single time. The same data also contributed to another study, on yellow fever vaccine responses in identical twins. That source notes: After vaccination, twins' T cell response reportedly seemed partly convergent, partly personalized.

V usage is TRBV20-1 and J usage is TRBJ2-5; 9 nucleotides match TRBD1. The sequenced sample consisted of PBMCs. This sequence originates from a woman aged 18 to 35 in good health. The chain's CDR3 is CSAQQGAQETQYF. The CDR3 region has the DNA TGCAGTGCACAACAGGGGGCCCAAGAGACCCAGTACTTC.